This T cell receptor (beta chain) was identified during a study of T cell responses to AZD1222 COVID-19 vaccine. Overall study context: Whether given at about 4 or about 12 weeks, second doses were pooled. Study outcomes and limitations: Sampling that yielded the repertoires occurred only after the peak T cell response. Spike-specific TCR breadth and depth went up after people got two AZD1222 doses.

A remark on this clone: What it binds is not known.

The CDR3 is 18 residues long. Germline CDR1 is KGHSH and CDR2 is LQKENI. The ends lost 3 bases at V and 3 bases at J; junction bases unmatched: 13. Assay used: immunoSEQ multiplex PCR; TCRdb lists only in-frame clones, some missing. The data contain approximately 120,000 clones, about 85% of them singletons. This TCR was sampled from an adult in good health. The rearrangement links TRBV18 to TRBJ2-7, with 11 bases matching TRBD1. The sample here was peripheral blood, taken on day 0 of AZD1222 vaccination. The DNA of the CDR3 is TGTGCCAGCTCACCGCCGGACAGGGGGCTGAGGGGGAACTACGAGCAGTACTTC. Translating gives CASSPPDRGLRGNYEQYF.